This TCR beta chain emerged from a study of T cells after yellow fever vaccination. 5'RACE template switching added a universal primer site and UMIs to TCR cDNA. TCRdb re-called the 5' RACE reads through MiXCR, storing one row per CDR3 protein. The sample includes approximately 13,000 distinct CDR3 sequences, 4% to 6% seen only once; the top ten take 51%. Germline V gives CDR1 LNHDA, CDR2 SQIVND (reference sequence). The CDR3 has 13 residues. V lost 10 bases and J lost 4, with 14 bases in between. This clonotype was recorded at least ten times. Sequencing used PBMCs, either bulk or a sorted T-cell subset (CD4+, CD8+, memory, or dextramer-sorted; not recorded which), obtained 45 days after the yellow fever booster vaccination. The rearrangement uses TRBV19 and TRBJ1-5; D might be TRBD1 (6 bases). The clonotype originates from a man aged 30-40 years who received the YFV17D yellow fever vaccine. CDR3 coding DNA: TGTGCCACTGGCCAGGGGTGGAATCAGCCCCAGCATTTT. This gives the protein CATGQGWNQPQHF.